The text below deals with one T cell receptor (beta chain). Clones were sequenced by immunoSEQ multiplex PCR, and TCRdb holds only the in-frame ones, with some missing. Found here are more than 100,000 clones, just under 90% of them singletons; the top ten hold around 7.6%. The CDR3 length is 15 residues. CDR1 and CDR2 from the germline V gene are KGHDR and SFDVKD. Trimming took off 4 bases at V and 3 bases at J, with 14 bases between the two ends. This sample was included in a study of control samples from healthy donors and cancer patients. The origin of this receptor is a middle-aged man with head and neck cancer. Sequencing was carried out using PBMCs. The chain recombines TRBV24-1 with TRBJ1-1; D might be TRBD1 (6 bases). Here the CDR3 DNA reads TGTGCCACCAGTGACCCCCAGGGGAAAGACACTGAAGCTTTCTTT. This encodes CATSDPQGKDTEAFF.